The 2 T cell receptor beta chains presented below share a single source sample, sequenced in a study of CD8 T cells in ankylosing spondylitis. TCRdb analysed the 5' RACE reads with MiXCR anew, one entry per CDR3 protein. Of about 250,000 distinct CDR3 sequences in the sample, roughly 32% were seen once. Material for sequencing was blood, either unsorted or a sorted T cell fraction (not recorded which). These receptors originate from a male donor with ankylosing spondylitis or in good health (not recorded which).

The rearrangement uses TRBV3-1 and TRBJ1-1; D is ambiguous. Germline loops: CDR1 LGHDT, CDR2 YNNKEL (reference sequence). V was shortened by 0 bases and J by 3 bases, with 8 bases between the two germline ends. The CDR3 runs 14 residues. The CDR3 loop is CASSQDLADTEAFF. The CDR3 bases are TGTGCCAGCAGCCAAGATCTGGCAGACACTGAAGCTTTCTTT.

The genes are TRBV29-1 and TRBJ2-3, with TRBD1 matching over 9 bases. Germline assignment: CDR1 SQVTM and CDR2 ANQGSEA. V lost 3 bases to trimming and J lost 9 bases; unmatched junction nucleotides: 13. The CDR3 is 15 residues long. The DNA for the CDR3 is TGCAGCGTTGAGGGACAGGGTCTTGGCATTTGGACGCAGTATTTT. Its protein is CSVEGQGLGIWTQYF.